These 19 T cell receptor beta chains originate from one sample sequenced in a study of blood T cell repertoires in COVID-19. The repertoire was sequenced with immunoSEQ multiplex PCR; TCRdb's copy has only in-frame clones and lacks some. Counted here are more than 60,000 clones, 86% occurring once; the ten biggest clones make up 6.3%. Sequencing used peripheral blood. Every receptor here comes from a man older than 75 with COVID-19, enrolled during active disease.

This clone appeared once. The chain carries TRBV19 and TRBJ2-7; 10 bases are a match to TRBD1. CDR3 length: 16 amino acids. CDR1 LNHDA and CDR2 SQIVND come from the germline V gene (reference sequence). The V gene end was trimmed by 6 bases and the J gene end by 4 bases; junction bases not matched to a gene: 12. CDR3 nucleotide sequence: TGTGCCAGTAGCCCTAGGTCGGGGACAGGGGTATACGAGCAGTACTTC. Its translation: CASSPRSGTGVYEQYF.

The V and J genes are TRBV7-9 and TRBJ1-1; D is unclear. CDR1 and CDR2 (germline): SEHNR, FQNEAQ (reference sequence). Between the trimmed V and J ends, which lost 5 bases and 4 bases, there was a span of 20 bases. The length of the CDR3 is 16 residues. The CDR3 loop reads CASSREGSRLGTEAFF. CDR3 sequence (DNA): TGTGCCAGCAGCAGAGAGGGCAGCAGATTAGGCACTGAAGCTTTCTTT.

Only a few counts were recorded for this clone. This sequence joins TRBV7-2 and TRBJ1-2, with 12 bases that match TRBD1. CDR3 length equals 17 residues. Germline CDR1 reads SGHTA; CDR2 reads FQGNSA. V lost 3 bases and J lost 3; bases outside the gene matches: 8. CDR3 in DNA: TGTGCCAGCAGCTTCGCCCTCGGGACAGGGGGCCACTATGGCTACACCTTC. Translating gives CASSFALGTGGHYGYTF.

This chain links TRBV9 with TRBJ2-2; unclear D gene. CDR1 and CDR2 (germline): SGDLS, YYNGEE. The CDR3 has 14 amino acids. V dropped 0 bases and J dropped 7 bases, with 10 bases sitting between them. This CDR3 is CASSVASGNGELFF. The CDR3 DNA reads TGTGCCAGCAGCGTAGCTTCCGGTAACGGGGAGCTGTTTTTT.

J is TRBJ1-3 and V is TRBV6-5, with TRBD1 identical over 7 bases. V was pared by 5 bases and J by 4 bases, with 5 bases of the junction left unmatched. The CDR3 runs 14 residues. The germline gives CDR1 MNHEY, CDR2 SVGAGI. The CDR3 here is CASSRQGQGNTIYF. For the CDR3, the DNA is TGTGCCAGCAGTCGACAGGGACAAGGAAACACCATATATTTT.

A single count supports this clone. V is TRBV18 and J is TRBJ1-1, with D perhaps matching TRBD1 (5 bases). The V gene's germline CDR1 is KGHSH and CDR2 LQKENI. This CDR3 has 14 residues. Trimming removed 7 bases at V and 1 base at J, with 13 bases between. The CDR3, as DNA: TGTGCCAGCTTTCTTTCCCAGGGGAACACTGAAGCTTTCTTT. Translated: CASFLSQGNTEAFF.

The chain couples TRBV4-1 to TRBJ2-2; 7 bases map to TRBD1. After removal of 1 base from V and 6 bases from J, the junction contained 8 bases not matched to a gene. Germline V gene sequence: CDR1 MGHRA, CDR2 YSYEKL. This CDR3 contains 16 residues. CDR3 in DNA: TGCGCCAGCAGCCAAGGACAGGGCGGTACCGCCGGGGAGCTGTTTTTT. Amino acid sequence: CASSQGQGGTAGELFF.

The genes are TRBV5-1 and TRBJ2-7; D might be TRBD1 (5 bases). Germline CDR1 SGHRS, CDR2 YFSETQ. The CDR3 loop spans 14 amino acids. Trimming took 0 bases from V and 2 from J, leaving 9 bases between them. The CDR3 region has the DNA TGCGCCAGCAGCTTGGGCCAGGGCCCCTACGAGCAGTACTTC. Protein product: CASSLGQGPYEQYF.

V is TRBV5-1 and J is TRBJ1-1; 7 bases are shared with TRBD1. The CDR3 spans 18 residues. Germline values: CDR1 SGHRS, CDR2 YFSETQ. V dropped 0 bases and J dropped 0; count of bases not matched to a gene: 11. CDR3 coding DNA: TGCGCCAGCAGCTTGGAGGTGGGGACAGTACCAATGAACACTGAAGCTTTCTTT. As protein: CASSLEVGTVPMNTEAFF. Filled out from reference TRBV5-1 and TRBJ1-1, the complete variable domain reads KAGVTQTPRYLIKTRGQQVTLSCSPISGHRSVSWYQQTPGQGLQFLFEYFSETQRNKGNFPGRFSGRQFSNSRSEMNVSTLELGDSALYLCASSLEVGTVPMNTEAFFGQGTRLTVV.

The V gene is TRBV11-1, the J gene TRBJ1-4; D perhaps matches TRBD1 (5 bases). This CDR3 is 14 amino acids long. Germline V CDR1 and CDR2: SGHAT, FQDESV (reference sequence). V shed 5 bases and J shed 0 bases, with 7 bases lying between them. Written as DNA, the CDR3 is TGTGCCAGCAGCCCGGGGGCAACTAATGAAAAACTGTTTTTT. It specifies CASSPGATNEKLFF.

The chain couples TRBV15 to TRBJ1-2; TRBD1 agrees at 7 bases. CDR3 length: 14 residues. Germline V gene lookup returns CDR1 LNHNV and CDR2 YYDKDF (reference sequence). After removal of 0 bases from V and 8 bases from J, the junction contained 6 bases not matched to a gene. CDR3 protein: CATSRDGTEWGYTF. CDR3 coding DNA: TGTGCCACCAGCAGAGATGGGACAGAGTGGGGCTACACCTTC.

The rearrangement links TRBV24-1 to TRBJ2-2; 7 bases align to TRBD1. CDR1 and CDR2 from the germline V gene are KGHDR and SFDVKD. This CDR3 has 17 amino acids. Unmatched junction bases numbered 8, after V lost 0 bases and J lost 5 bases. CDR3 DNA sequence: TGTGCCACCAGTGATTTGTACGGGACAGCCCCAACCGGGGAGCTGTTTTTT. It specifies CATSDLYGTAPTGELFF.

A few counts support this clone. The chain recombines TRBV9 with TRBJ2-7, with 10 bases aligning to TRBD1. The V and J ends lost 2 bases and 2 bases, in that order; junction bases with no gene match: 7. Germline CDR1 SGDLS, CDR2 YYNGEE. The CDR3 covers 16 residues. In DNA form, the CDR3 reads TGTGCCAGCAGCGTCAGTGGGACAGGGGTAGCCTACGAGCAGTACTTC. Its translation is CASSVSGTGVAYEQYF.

The chain carries TRBV6-2 or TRBV6-3 and TRBJ2-2; TRBD1 agrees at 7 bases. V lost 5 bases to trimming and J lost 4 bases; unmatched junction nucleotides: 1. The germline V gene has CDR1 MNHEY and CDR2 SVGEGT. CDR3 length: 13 residues. CDR3 coding DNA: TGTGCCAGCAGTCAGGGGGTCACCGGGGAGCTGTTTTTT. Encoded protein: CASSQGVTGELFF.

The chain employs TRBV11-3 and TRBJ2-2; a weak D match, TRBD1 (6 bases). Germline V lookup: CDR1 SGHNT, CDR2 YENEEA. Trimming took off 5 bases at V and 10 bases at J, with 20 bases between the two ends. The CDR3 totals 15 residues. The CDR3 DNA follows: TGTGCCAGCAGCCCGGGTACTACAGGGACCTTGGAGCTGTTTTTT. Amino acid sequence: CASSPGTTGTLELFF. The entire variable domain, with the rest obtained from reference TRBV11-3 and TRBJ2-2, is as follows: EAGVVQSPRYKIIEKKQPVAFWCNPISGHNTLYWYLQNLGQGPELLIRYENEEAVDDSQLPKDRFSAERLKGVDSTLKIQPAELGDSAVYLCASSPGTTGTLELFFGEGSRLTVL.

As concerns this clone: Distinct nucleotide sequences in the sample also encode this CDR3. The chain uses TRBV7-9 and TRBJ2-3; D perhaps matches TRBD2 (6 bases). In germline, CDR1 is SEHNR, CDR2 FQNEAQ (reference sequence). Trimming removed 1 base at V and 0 bases at J, with 11 bases between. This CDR3 contains 16 residues. The CDR3 coding sequence is TGTGCCAGCAGCTTAGGCACTAGCTCTAGCACAGATACGCAGTATTTT. This codes for CASSLGTSSSTDTQYF.

V and J are TRBV5-1 and TRBJ2-1; 9 bases are shared with TRBD2. The CDR3 has 16 residues. V gave up 4 bases and J gave up 3 bases; unmatched junction bases: 8. Germline lookup yields CDR1 SGHRS and CDR2 YFSETQ. This CDR3 reads CASSVSGGPFYNEQFF. CDR3 bases: TGCGCCAGCAGCGTAAGCGGGGGGCCTTTCTACAATGAGCAGTTCTTC.

The J gene is TRBJ2-5, the V gene TRBV5-4; 9 bases agree with TRBD2. The germline CDR1 and CDR2 sequences are SGHNT and YYREEE (reference sequence). CDR3 length: 15 residues. Trimming took 6 bases from V and 5 from J; bases not matched to a gene: 11. The CDR3 region has the DNA TGTGCCAGCAACCTAGCGGGGAGCCGTTTCGAGACCCAGTACTTC. This translates into CASNLAGSRFETQYF.

J is TRBJ1-1 and V is TRBV5-6, with TRBD1 matching 7 bases. The CDR3 is made up of 15 amino acids. The germline V gene has CDR1 SGHDT and CDR2 YYEEEE. Unmatched junction bases numbered 9, after V lost 2 bases and J lost 5 bases. CDR3 protein: CASSFYRTGNTEAFF. In nucleotides, the CDR3 is TGTGCCAGCAGCTTTTATCGGACAGGAAATACTGAAGCTTTCTTT.